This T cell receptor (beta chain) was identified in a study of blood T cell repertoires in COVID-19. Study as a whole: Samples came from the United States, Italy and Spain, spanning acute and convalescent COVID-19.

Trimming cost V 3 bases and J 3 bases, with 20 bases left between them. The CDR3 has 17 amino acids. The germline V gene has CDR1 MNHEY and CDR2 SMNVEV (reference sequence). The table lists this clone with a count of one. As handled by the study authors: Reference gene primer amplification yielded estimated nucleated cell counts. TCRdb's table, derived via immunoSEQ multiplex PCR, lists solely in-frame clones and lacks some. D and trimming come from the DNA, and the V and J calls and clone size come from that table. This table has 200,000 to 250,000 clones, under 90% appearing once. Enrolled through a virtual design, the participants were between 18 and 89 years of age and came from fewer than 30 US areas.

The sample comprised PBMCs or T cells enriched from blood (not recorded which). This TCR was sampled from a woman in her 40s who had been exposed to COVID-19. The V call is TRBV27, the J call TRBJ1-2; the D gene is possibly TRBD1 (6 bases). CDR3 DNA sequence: TGTGCCAGCAGTTTCCTGGACAGTGCCCTAACGGACTATGGCTACACCTTC. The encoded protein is CASSFLDSALTDYGYTF.